The 8 T cell receptor beta chains reported below all come from one sample, sequenced in a study of cytomegalovirus exposure and HLA in healthy donors. Method: immunoSEQ multiplex PCR; TCRdb's copy keeps in-frame clones and lacks some. In the table there are over 200,000 clones, around 90% of which are singletons. Sequences were obtained from PBMCs. These receptors all come from a woman in her thirties in good health and CMV-seronegative.

This clone has ten or more counts. The chain is built from TRBV25-1 and TRBJ2-7, with D possibly called TRBD1 or TRBD2 (5 bases each). Trimming cost V 4 bases and J 5 bases, with 12 bases left between them. CDR3 length: 13 residues. CDR1 and CDR2 (germline): MGHDK, SYGVNS. Here the CDR3 reads CASSGGTLDEQYF. The CDR3 coding sequence is TGTGCCAGCAGTGGGGGGACCTTGGACGAGCAGTACTTC.

This chain links TRBV29-1 with TRBJ2-1; 9 bases fit TRBD1. V gave up 6 bases and J gave up 4 bases; unmatched junction bases: 10. There are 15 residues in the CDR3. Germline V gene sequence: CDR1 SQVTM, CDR2 ANQGSEA. The CDR3 spells CSVIHDRGGYNEQFF. The DNA of the CDR3 is TGCAGCGTCATCCACGACAGGGGGGGGTACAATGAGCAGTTCTTC.

The chain has TRBV6-5 and TRBJ1-5; 8 bases are a match to TRBD1. After removal of 6 bases from V and 2 bases from J, the junction contained 6 bases not matched to a gene. Germline CDR1 is MNHEY and CDR2 is SVGAGI. This CDR3 has 15 amino acids. The CDR3 region has the DNA TGTGCCAGCAGGGGCGACAGGGGTGGCAATCAGCCCCAGCATTTT. Translation: CASRGDRGGNQPQHF.

The CDR3 reads CASSPDRGGTGELFF. In nucleotides, the CDR3 is TGTGCCAGCAGCCCGGACAGGGGAGGGACCGGGGAGCTGTTTTTT. This chain links TRBV28 with TRBJ2-2; 9 bases align to TRBD1. After removal of 6 bases from V and 5 bases from J, the junction contained 7 bases not matched to a gene. In germline, CDR1 is MDHEN, CDR2 SYDVKM. CDR3 length equals 15 residues.

For the CDR3, the DNA is TGTGCCAGCAGCTTAGGGGGGAGAACCACAGATACGCAGTATTTT. As protein: CASSLGGRTTDTQYF. The chain combines TRBV11-3 with TRBJ2-3; D is possibly TRBD1 or TRBD2 (5 bases each). The CDR3 spans 15 residues. V lost 1 base and J 2 bases, leaving 10 bases between the germline ends. CDR1 is SGHNT, CDR2 YENEEA, per germline.

This chain uses TRBV13 with TRBJ2-7, with unresolved D. This CDR3 has 14 amino acids. Per germline, CDR1 PRHDT and CDR2 FYEKMQ (reference sequence). Trimming took 5 bases from V and 3 from J, leaving 14 bases between them. In nucleotides, the CDR3 is TGTGCCAGCAGCCAGAGGCCCCAGAACTACGAGCAGTACTTC. The encoded protein is CASSQRPQNYEQYF. Based on the CDR3 plus reference TRBV13 and TRBJ2-7, the full variable domain is AAGVIQSPRHLIKEKRETATLKCYPIPRHDTVYWYQQGPGQDPQFLISFYEKMQSDKGSIPDRFSAQQFSDYHSELNMSSLELGDSALYFCASSQRPQNYEQYFGPGTRLTVT.

The rearrangement uses TRBV10-3 and TRBJ1-1, with TRBD1 matching over 9 bases. This CDR3 has 15 residues. The germline gives CDR1 ENHRY, CDR2 SYGVKD. Trimming took 0 bases from V and 8 from J; bases not matched to a gene: 7. The DNA of the CDR3 is TGTGCCATCAGTGAGTCCCGGACAGGGGACGTCGAAGCTTTCTTT. It translates to CAISESRTGDVEAFF.

This clone was counted only a few times. The chain combines TRBV9 with TRBJ2-1, with a possible D match to TRBD1 (6 bases). V was cut by 0 bases and J by 6 bases, with 13 bases left in between. The CDR3 consists of 15 residues. Germline assignment: CDR1 SGDLS and CDR2 YYNGEE. The CDR3 protein is CASSVGTGLGNEQFF. For the CDR3, the DNA is TGTGCCAGCAGCGTAGGAACAGGGTTAGGCAATGAGCAGTTCTTC.